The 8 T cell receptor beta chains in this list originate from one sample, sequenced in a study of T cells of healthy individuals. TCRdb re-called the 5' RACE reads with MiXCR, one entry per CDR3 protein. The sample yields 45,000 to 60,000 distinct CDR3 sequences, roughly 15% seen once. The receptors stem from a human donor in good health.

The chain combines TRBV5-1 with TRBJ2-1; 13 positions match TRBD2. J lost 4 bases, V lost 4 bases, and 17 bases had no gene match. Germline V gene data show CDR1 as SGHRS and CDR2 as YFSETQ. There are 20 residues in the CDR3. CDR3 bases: TGCGCCAGCAGCCGTACGACACTAGCGGGAGGGCCGAAAACATACAATGAGCAGTTCTTC. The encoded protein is CASSRTTLAGGPKTYNEQFF.

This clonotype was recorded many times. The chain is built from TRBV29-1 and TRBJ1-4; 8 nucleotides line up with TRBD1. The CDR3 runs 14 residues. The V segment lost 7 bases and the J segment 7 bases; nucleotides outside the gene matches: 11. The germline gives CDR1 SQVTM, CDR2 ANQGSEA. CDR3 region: CSARPGTGIEKLFF. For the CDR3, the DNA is TGCAGCGCCCGGCCCGGGACAGGAATTGAAAAACTGTTTTTT.

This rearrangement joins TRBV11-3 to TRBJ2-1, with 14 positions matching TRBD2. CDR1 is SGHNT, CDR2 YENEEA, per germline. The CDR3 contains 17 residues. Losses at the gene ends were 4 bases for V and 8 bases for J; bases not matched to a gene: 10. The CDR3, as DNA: TGTGCCAGCAGCTCCGGGACTAGCGGGAGAATCGGTGATGAGCAGTTCTTC. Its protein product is CASSSGTSGRIGDEQFF.

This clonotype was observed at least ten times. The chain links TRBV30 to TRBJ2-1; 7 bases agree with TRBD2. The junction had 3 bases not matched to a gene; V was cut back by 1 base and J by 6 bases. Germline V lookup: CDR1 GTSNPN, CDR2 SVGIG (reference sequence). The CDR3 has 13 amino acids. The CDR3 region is CAWSGGLVNEQFF. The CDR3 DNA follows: TGTGCCTGGAGTGGCGGACTAGTCAATGAGCAGTTCTTC.

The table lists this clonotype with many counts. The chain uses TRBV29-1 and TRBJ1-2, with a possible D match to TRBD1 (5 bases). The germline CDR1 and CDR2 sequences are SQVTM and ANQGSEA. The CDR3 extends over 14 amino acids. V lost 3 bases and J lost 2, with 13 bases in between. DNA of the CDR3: TGCAGCGTTGATGGGGCCAGGCTGAACTATGGCTACACCTTC. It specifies CSVDGARLNYGYTF.

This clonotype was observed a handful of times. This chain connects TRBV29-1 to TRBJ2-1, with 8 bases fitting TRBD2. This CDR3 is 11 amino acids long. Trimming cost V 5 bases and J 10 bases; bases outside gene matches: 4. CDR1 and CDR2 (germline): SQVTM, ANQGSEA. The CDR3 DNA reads TGCAGCGTTACGGGGGGGCGGGAGCAGTTCTTC. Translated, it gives CSVTGGREQFF.

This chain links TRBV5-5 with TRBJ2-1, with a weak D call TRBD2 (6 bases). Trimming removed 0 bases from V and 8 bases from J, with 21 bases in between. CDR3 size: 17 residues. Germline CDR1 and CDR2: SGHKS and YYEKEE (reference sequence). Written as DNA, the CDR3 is TGTGCCAGCAGCTTGGAACTCCGGGACTGGCGAAACTATGAGCAGTTCTTC. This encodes CASSLELRDWRNYEQFF.

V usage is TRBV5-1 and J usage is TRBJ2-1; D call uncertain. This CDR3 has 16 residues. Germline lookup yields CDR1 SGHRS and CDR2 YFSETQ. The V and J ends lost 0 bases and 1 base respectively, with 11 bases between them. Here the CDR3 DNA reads TGCGCCAGCAGCTTGGAGGCTGCGAGATCCTACAATGAGCAGTTCTTC. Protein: CASSLEAARSYNEQFF.